This is a list of T cell receptor beta chains from one sample in a study of beta chain features in type 1 diabetes. The method was immunoSEQ multiplex PCR; TCRdb's version includes in-frame clones alone and lacks a portion of them. The sample shows hundreds of thousands of clones, approximately 31% of them seen only once. Specimen: naive CD4+ T cells from blood. The source is a man aged 18-30 years in good health. CDR3s include the opening cysteine and the closing phenylalanine or tryptophan. Each record gives: clone size, V gene, J gene, CDR3 length, D gene, CDR3 protein, CDR3 DNA. A D gene is named only where the DNA matches it firmly. Expanded clones get a size class; other rows say once, few or many, or leave the size out.

>few|TRBV30|TRBJ2-7|11|.
CACAYSYEQYF
TGTGCCTGTGCTTACTCCTACGAGCAGTACTTC
>.|TRBV2|TRBJ2-5|15|TRBD1
CASSPDRGRPETQYF
TGTGCCAGCAGTCCGGACAGGGGGCGCCCGGAGACCCAGTACTTC
>.|TRBV5-1|TRBJ2-1|14|.
CASSSIGDGNEQFF
TGCGCCAGCAGCTCGATAGGGGACGGCAATGAGCAGTTCTTC
>.|TRBV7-2|TRBJ2-3|17|TRBD2
CASSLWRAGGVTDTQYF
TGTGCCAGCAGCTTATGGAGAGCGGGAGGTGTCACAGATACGCAGTATTTT
>.|TRBV30|TRBJ2-4|14|TRBD2
CAWSVQAGVNIQYF
TGTGCCTGGAGTGTACAAGCGGGAGTTAACATTCAGTACTTC
>.|TRBV20-1|TRBJ2-7|11|.
CSARDGDSGAF
TGCAGTGCTAGAGACGGGGACTCCGGGGCGTTC
>few|TRBV29-1|TRBJ2-5|13|.
CSVEVGVQETQYF
TGCAGCGTTGAAGTTGGGGTCCAAGAGACCCAGTACTTC
>.|TRBV29-1|TRBJ2-1|12|.
CSTTNSYNEQFF
TGCAGCACTACCAACTCCTACAATGAGCAGTTCTTC
>.|TRBV15|TRBJ2-1|12|TRBD2
CATGAGRAVAFF
TGTGCCACCGGTGCCGGGAGGGCCGTTGCGTTCTTC
>.|TRBV5-1|TRBJ1-1|17|TRBD1
CASSLGRTGKVKTEAFF
TGCGCCAGCAGCTTGGGGAGGACAGGGAAGGTTAAGACAGAAGCTTTCTTT
>.|TRBV9|TRBJ1-4|14|.
CASSWAATNEKLFF
TGTGCCAGCAGCTGGGCTGCAACTAATGAAAAACTGTTTTTT
>few|TRBV30|TRBJ2-1|15|.
CAVSLGGGPYNEQFF
TGTGCCGTGAGTCTAGGGGGAGGGCCTTACAATGAGCAGTTCTTC
>.|TRBV30|TRBJ2-5|15|.
CAWTSAALYQETQYF
TGTGCCTGGACGTCGGCAGCCCTGTACCAAGAGACCCAGTACTTC
>few|TRBV30|TRBJ1-2|12|.
CAWSQEHYGYTF
TGTGCCTGGAGCCAGGAGCACTATGGCTACACCTTC
>.|TRBV16|TRBJ1-2|15|.
CASSLEGRGNYGYTF
TGTGCCAGCAGCCTGGAGGGGAGAGGGAACTATGGCTACACCTTC
>few|TRBV29-1|TRBJ2-7|15|TRBD2
CSVERASGRRYEQYF
TGCAGCGTTGAGAGGGCTAGCGGGAGGAGGTACGAGCAGTACTTC
>few|TRBV7-2|TRBJ2-1|15|.
CASSLSTSFENEQFF
TGTGCCAGCAGCTTATCAACTAGCTTTGAGAATGAGCAGTTCTTC
>.|TRBV6-1|TRBJ2-2|12|.
CASSDTTGELFF
TGTGCCAGCAGTGACACCACCGGGGAGCTGTTTTTT
>.|TRBV29-1|TRBJ2-3|16|.
CSVEDRQRAAPDTQYF
TGCAGCGTTGAAGATCGACAGCGGGCCGCTCCAGATACGCAGTATTTT
>few|TRBV7-2|TRBJ2-5|13|TRBD1
CASSQTGRETQYF
TGTGCCAGCAGCCAGACAGGGCGGGAGACCCAGTACTTC
>.|TRBV11-2|TRBJ2-5|14|TRBD2
CASSWGLAEETQYF
TGTGCCAGCAGCTGGGGACTAGCCGAAGAGACCCAGTACTTC
>.|TRBV28|TRBJ2-6|19|.
CASSPPLQGLTSGANVLTF
TGTGCCAGCAGTCCGCCCCTACAGGGCTTAACCTCTGGGGCCAACGTCCTGACTTTC
>few|TRBV9|TRBJ2-1|14|.
CASSVGPTINGQFF
TGTGCCAGCAGCGTAGGACCGACCATAAACGGGCAGTTCTTC
>few|TRBV30|TRBJ2-3|12|.
CAWSDRRDTQYF
TGTGCCTGGAGTGACAGAAGAGATACGCAGTATTTT
>few|TRBV30|TRBJ1-1|13|TRBD1
CAWSSGQGTEAFF
TGTGCCTGGTCCTCTGGACAGGGCACTGAAGCTTTCTTT
>few|TRBV5-1|TRBJ2-1|13|TRBD2
CASGLASYNEQFF
TGCGCCAGCGGACTAGCGAGCTACAATGAGCAGTTCTTC
>few|TRBV30|TRBJ2-1|12|.
CAWSEGRYEQFF
TGTGCCTGGAGTGAGGGGCGGTACGAGCAGTTCTTC
>once|TRBV9|TRBJ1-2|16|.
CASSVVGQSNGYGYTF
TGTGCCAGCAGCGTAGTCGGGCAGAGCAATGGCTATGGCTACACCTTC
>few|TRBV5-1|TRBJ1-3|13|.
CASSLEGADTIYF
TGCGCCAGCAGCTTGGAAGGGGCTGACACCATATATTTT
>.|TRBV5-1|TRBJ2-3|14|TRBD2
CASLFSGTGDTQYF
TGCGCCAGCCTTTTTAGCGGGACCGGAGATACGCAGTATTTT
>.|TRBV9|TRBJ2-5|16|TRBD1
CASSVGTGTGGETQYF
TGTGCCAGCAGCGTAGGAACCGGGACAGGGGGAGAGACCCAGTACTTC
>few|TRBV27|TRBJ1-1|15|.
CASSLYRSMNTEAFF
TGTGCCAGCAGTTTATACAGGAGCATGAACACTGAAGCTTTCTTT
>few|TRBV5-4|TRBJ2-5|17|TRBD2
CASSPGLAGGRPETQYF
TGTGCCAGCAGCCCCGGACTAGCGGGAGGGCGGCCAGAGACCCAGTACTTC
>.|TRBV28|TRBJ2-1|17|TRBD2
CASSLRLAASSYNEQFF
TGTGCCAGCAGTTTACGGCTAGCGGCAAGCTCCTACAATGAGCAGTTCTTC
>few|TRBV7-8|TRBJ1-2|13|.
CASSSRDDYGYTF
TGTGCCAGCAGCTCACGGGATGACTATGGCTACACCTTC
>few|TRBV25-1|TRBJ2-5|17|TRBD1
CASTQTGGGRLGETQYF
TGTGCCAGCACTCAGACAGGGGGAGGAAGATTAGGAGAGACCCAGTACTTC
>.|TRBV7-2|TRBJ2-6|19|TRBD1
CASSLVRGQGEAGANVLTF
TGTGCCAGCAGCTTAGTTCGGGGACAGGGGGAGGCTGGGGCCAACGTCCTGACTTTC
>.|TRBV5-1|TRBJ2-6|19|TRBD1
CASNLSPGQGLSGANVLTF
TGCGCCAGCAACCTGAGCCCGGGACAGGGTCTATCAGGGGCCAACGTCCTGACTTTC
>.|TRBV14|TRBJ2-3|13|.
CASSQDGPGTQYF
TGTGCCAGCAGCCAAGACGGCCCCGGTACGCAGTATTTT
>few|TRBV20-1|TRBJ2-3|11|.
CSAQPTDTQYF
TGCAGTGCGCAACCCACAGATACGCAGTATTTT
>.|TRBV9|TRBJ2-1|15|.
CASSVVGGTGNEQFF
TGTGCCAGCAGCGTAGTGGGCGGAACCGGCAATGAGCAGTTCTTC
>few|TRBV19|TRBJ2-3|13|.
CASRKDGTDTQYF
TGTGCCAGCCGGAAGGACGGCACAGATACGCAGTATTTT
>.|TRBV6-6|TRBJ2-1|16|TRBD2
CASSLRGRVSGNEQFF
TGTGCCAGCAGTCTACGCGGGAGGGTTTCGGGGAATGAGCAGTTCTTC
>few|TRBV30|TRBJ2-1|15|.
CAWSALTVAYNEQFF
TGTGCCTGGTCTGCTCTGACAGTAGCCTACAATGAGCAGTTCTTC